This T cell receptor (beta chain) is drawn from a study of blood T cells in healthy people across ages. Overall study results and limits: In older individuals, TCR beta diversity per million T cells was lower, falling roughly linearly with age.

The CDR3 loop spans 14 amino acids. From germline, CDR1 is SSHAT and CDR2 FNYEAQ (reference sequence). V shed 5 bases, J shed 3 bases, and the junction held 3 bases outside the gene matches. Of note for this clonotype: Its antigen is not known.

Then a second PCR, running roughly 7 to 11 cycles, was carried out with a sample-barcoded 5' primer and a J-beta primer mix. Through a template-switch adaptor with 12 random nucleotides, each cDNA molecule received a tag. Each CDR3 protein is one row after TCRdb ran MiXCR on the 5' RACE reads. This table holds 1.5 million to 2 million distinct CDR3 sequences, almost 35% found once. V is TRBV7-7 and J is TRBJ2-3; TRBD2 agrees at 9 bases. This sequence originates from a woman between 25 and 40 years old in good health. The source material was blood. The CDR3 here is CASSRSGRTDTQYF. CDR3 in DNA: TGTGCCAGCAGCCGTAGCGGGAGAACAGATACGCAGTATTTT.